This TCR beta chain was identified during a study of cytomegalovirus exposure and HLA in healthy donors. Study-level background: T cells numbering around 190 million yielded 90 million to 140 million unique TCR beta sequences in an earlier analysis.

In germline, CDR1 is LNHDA, CDR2 SQIVND (reference sequence). The CDR3 contains 13 residues. V was pared by 10 bases and J by 0 bases, with 12 bases between. The PCR employed 60 Vbeta primers together with 13 Jbeta primers. Clones were read by immunoSEQ multiplex PCR, and TCRdb kept only the in-frame ones, dropping some. The sample records roughly 110,000 clones, roughly four fifths being singletons. General study points: Listed as cytomegalovirus-associated were 150 to 200 TCR beta chains. As a later analysis showed, a missense DCLRE1C variant was linked to trimming of TCR beta V- and J-genes.

About this clone itself: Its antigen is unknown.

The chain recombines TRBV19 with TRBJ1-1; a weak D match, TRBD1 (5 bases). The TCR comes from a man aged 50 or older in good health and CMV-seronegative. Material for sequencing was PBMCs. In DNA form, the CDR3 reads TGTGCCACCTCGCAGGGCCTGAACACTGAAGCTTTCTTT. Translating gives CATSQGLNTEAFF.